The 24 T cell receptor beta chains reported below all come from one sample, sequenced in a study of blood T cell repertoires in COVID-19. The data were produced by immunoSEQ multiplex PCR, yet TCRdb's version contains in-frame clones alone and is incomplete. The sample has 75,000 to 100,000 clones; about 86% are singletons. The sequenced sample was peripheral blood. The receptors originated from a human donor in a cohort sampled during active COVID-19.

The chain carries TRBV5-6 and TRBJ1-5, with D possibly matching TRBD1 (5 bases). The CDR3 sequence is 15 residues long. The germline CDR1 and CDR2 sequences are SGHDT and YYEEEE. The V and J ends lost 1 base and 3 bases respectively, with 11 bases between them. The CDR3 reads CASSLKGPTNQPQHF. In nucleotides, the CDR3 is TGTGCCAGCAGCTTGAAGGGGCCTACCAATCAGCCCCAGCATTTT.

The rearrangement links TRBV15 to TRBJ1-1; the D is unclear. Germline V lookup: CDR1 LNHNV, CDR2 YYDKDF (reference sequence). Trimming left V 5 bases short and J 0 bases short, with 7 bases between. The CDR3 is 13 residues long. CDR3 sequence: CATSPGMNTEAFF. Written as DNA, the CDR3 is TGTGCCACCAGCCCCGGGATGAACACTGAAGCTTTCTTT.

J is TRBJ1-3 and V is TRBV18; 7 bases map to TRBD1. This CDR3 has 19 residues. The V gene's germline CDR1 is KGHSH and CDR2 LQKENI. V lost 3 bases and J lost 2; bases outside the gene matches: 16. CDR3 loop: CASSPINIHQGETGNTIYF. In DNA, the CDR3 is TGTGCCAGCTCACCGATAAATATACACCAGGGGGAAACTGGAAACACCATATATTTT.

The V and J genes are TRBV28 and TRBJ2-7; tentative D call: TRBD2 (6 bases). Germline lookup yields CDR1 MDHEN and CDR2 SYDVKM. CDR3 size: 15 residues. The V end was cut by 5 bases, the J end by 2 bases, with 16 bases between. CDR3: CASSPLAVGTYEQYF. The CDR3 DNA follows: TGTGCCAGCAGTCCTTTAGCGGTCGGGACCTACGAGCAGTACTTC.

The DNA for the CDR3 is TGTGCCAGCAGTTCCCCTGGACTAGCGGGGGGATCAGGAGCGCAGTATTTT. Its protein product is CASSSPGLAGGSGAQYF. The V gene is TRBV2, the J gene TRBJ2-3; 14 bases line up with TRBD2. Per the germline V gene, CDR1 is SNHLY and CDR2 is FYNNEI. The CDR3 consists of 17 residues. Unmatched junction bases numbered 14, after V lost 5 bases and J lost 10 bases.

The rearrangement joins TRBV6-5 to TRBJ1-3, with D uncertain. Germline V gene sequence: CDR1 MNHEY, CDR2 SVGAGI. Trimming stripped 8 bases from V and 0 bases from J, with 8 bases between. CDR3 length: 13 amino acids. CDR3: CASRGLSGNTIYF. The CDR3 nucleotides read TGTGCCAGCCGCGGTCTCTCTGGAAACACCATATATTTT.

The chain employs TRBV6-2 or TRBV6-3 and TRBJ2-7; 7 positions agree with TRBD2. The CDR3 is made up of 17 amino acids. With 6 bases clipped from V and 2 bases from J, the junction kept 16 bases outside the gene matches. CDR1 and CDR2 from the germline V gene are MNHEY and SVGEGT. The CDR3 DNA is TGTGCCAGCAGCACTTCTCTGAGAGCGGGGCTAACCTACGAGCAGTACTTC. This sequence encodes CASSTSLRAGLTYEQYF.

The chain is built from TRBV5-1 and TRBJ2-3; TRBD1 matches 9 bases. J gave up 2 bases and V 4 bases, and 8 bases lay outside the gene matches. Per the germline V gene, CDR1 is SGHRS and CDR2 is YFSETQ. There are 16 residues in the CDR3. CDR3 bases: TGCGCCAGCAGCCTCGGACAGGGGACATACACAGATACGCAGTATTTT. This codes for CASSLGQGTYTDTQYF.

This chain connects TRBV19 to TRBJ2-4; weak D call: TRBD2 (6 bases). The germline V gene has CDR1 LNHDA and CDR2 SQIVND (reference sequence). V lost 4 bases, J lost 9 bases, and 13 bases lay in between. CDR3 size: 13 residues. The CDR3 spells CASSRTDGGIQYF. The CDR3 bases are TGTGCCAGTAGTAGGACCGACGGGGGCATTCAGTACTTC.

V and J are TRBV28 and TRBJ2-7, with D perhaps TRBD1 (6 bases). Trimming cost V 10 bases and J 4 bases, with 8 bases left between them. Germline V gives CDR1 MDHEN, CDR2 SYDVKM. This CDR3 has 10 amino acids. The CDR3 region is CAIQGYEQYF. The CDR3 bases are TGTGCCATACAGGGTTACGAGCAGTACTTC.

The CDR3 region is CASTIQGLAGAGTGELFF. The CDR3 DNA sequence: TGTGCCAGCACCATACAAGGACTAGCGGGAGCAGGCACCGGGGAGCTGTTTTTT. The V gene is TRBV28, the J gene TRBJ2-2; the match to TRBD2 covers 13 bases. The CDR3 is 18 residues long. V shed 7 bases, J shed 4 bases, and the junction held 12 bases outside the gene matches. CDR1 and CDR2 (germline): MDHEN, SYDVKM.

This chain joins TRBV19 and TRBJ2-3, with TRBD2 matching 7 bases. The CDR3 contains 17 residues. V shed 4 bases, J shed 3 bases, and the junction held 13 bases outside the gene matches. CDR1 is LNHDA and CDR2 is SQIVND in the germline V gene (reference sequence). CDR3 nucleotide sequence: TGTGCCAGTAGTAGAACCCAAAGCGGGGCGCGGACAGATACGCAGTATTTT. It codes for CASSRTQSGARTDTQYF.

This clone came up a few times. This sequence joins TRBV5-1 and TRBJ1-2; D unclear. Trimming stripped 5 bases from V and 6 bases from J, with 11 bases between. Germline CDR1 is SGHRS and CDR2 is YFSETQ. The length of the CDR3 is 12 residues. As DNA, the CDR3 is TGCGCCAGCAGTGAGGGTCGTGATGGCTACACCTTC. This sequence encodes CASSEGRDGYTF.

This clone was counted once. The chain has TRBV27 and TRBJ1-4; perhaps TRBD1 as D (5 bases). Deletions cut 4 bases from V and 7 bases from J, with 13 bases between. Germline V gene data show CDR1 as MNHEY and CDR2 as SMNVEV (reference sequence). The CDR3 sequence is 14 residues long. The CDR3 nucleotides are TGTGCCAGCAGTTCCGGGGGTCTGACTGAAAAACTGTTTTTT. Translation gives CASSSGGLTEKLFF.

The chain carries TRBV19 and TRBJ1-1, with D unresolved. The V end lost 6 bases, the J end lost 1 base, and 3 bases lay between the germline ends. CDR1 and CDR2 from the germline V gene are LNHDA and SQIVND (reference sequence). The length of the CDR3 is 11 residues. The CDR3 DNA sequence: TGTGCCAGTAGCAAGAACACTGAAGCTTTCTTT. Amino acids: CASSKNTEAFF.

This clone was counted once. This CDR3 is CASSLTPVQTQYF. The DNA for the CDR3 is TGTGCCAGCAGCTTAACCCCCGTCCAGACCCAGTACTTC. The gene calls are TRBV7-3 and TRBJ2-5; D not resolved. This CDR3 is built from 13 residues. CDR1 SGHTA and CDR2 FQGTGA come from the germline V gene. Trimming cost V 0 bases and J 6 bases, with 8 bases left between them.

The rearrangement joins TRBV7-2 to TRBJ2-7; a weak D match, TRBD1 (5 bases). Germline V lookup: CDR1 SGHTA, CDR2 FQGNSA. This CDR3 spans 15 amino acids. Trimming stripped 0 bases from V and 5 bases from J, with 14 bases between. The DNA for the CDR3 is TGTGCCAGCAGCTTAGCCGTTGGGCAGGGCAACGAGCAGTACTTC. Protein: CASSLAVGQGNEQYF.

The chain carries TRBV19 and TRBJ1-2; 7 nucleotides agree with TRBD1. Germline assignment: CDR1 LNHDA and CDR2 SQIVND (reference sequence). V was pared by 5 bases and J by 7 bases, with 4 bases of the junction left unmatched. The CDR3 loop spans 12 amino acids. For the CDR3, the DNA is TGTGCCAGTAGTTTACAGGGGCTTGGCTACACCTTC. This encodes CASSLQGLGYTF.

The chain carries TRBV30 and TRBJ2-2, with TRBD2 identical over 14 bases. Germline V gene lookup returns CDR1 GTSNPN and CDR2 SVGIG (reference sequence). Trimming cost V 3 bases and J 6 bases; bases outside gene matches: 6. This CDR3 is built from 16 residues. The CDR3, as DNA: TGTGCCTGGAGGGGACTAGCGGGAGCGAAGGCCGGGGAGCTGTTTTTT. Its protein is CAWRGLAGAKAGELFF. Combining the CDR3 with reference TRBV30 and TRBJ2-2 gives the whole variable domain SQTIHQWPATLVQPVGSPLSLECTVEGTSNPNLYWYRQAAGRGLQLLFYSVGIGQISSEVPQNLSASRPQDRQFILSSKKLLLSDSGFYLCAWRGLAGAKAGELFFGEGSRLTVL.

The chain recombines TRBV3-1 (or the pseudogene TRBV3-2) with TRBJ2-5, with 9 bases fitting TRBD1. The CDR3 is 15 residues long. Germline V lookup: CDR1 LGHDT, CDR2 YNNKEL (reference sequence). V gave up 4 bases and J gave up 7 bases; unmatched junction bases: 10. The CDR3 region is CASSRTTGGHGTQYF. The CDR3, as DNA: TGTGCCAGCAGCCGGACAACAGGGGGCCACGGGACCCAGTACTTC.

This clone was counted between two and nine times. This rearrangement joins TRBV29-1 to TRBJ1-2; no firm D call. Germline lookup yields CDR1 SQVTM and CDR2 ANQGSEA. The length of the CDR3 is 14 residues. Trimming left V 3 bases short and J 8 bases short, with 19 bases between. The DNA of the CDR3 is TGCAGCGTTGATTTGCTTTGGGAAGGAGGAGGCTACACCTTC. It specifies CSVDLLWEGGGYTF.

This clone has only a few counts. The V and J genes are TRBV19 and TRBJ1-2; D is unresolved. The CDR3 runs 12 residues. Per the germline V gene, CDR1 is LNHDA and CDR2 is SQIVND (reference sequence). The V end lost 8 bases, the J end lost 3 bases, and 10 bases lay between the germline ends. In DNA form, the CDR3 reads TGTGCCAGTGTATCAGATTACTATGGCTACACCTTC. Translating gives CASVSDYYGYTF.

The chain combines TRBV27 with TRBJ2-1; D perhaps matches TRBD2 (6 bases). CDR1 and CDR2 (germline): MNHEY, SMNVEV (reference sequence). The CDR3 is 14 amino acids. V gave up 5 bases and J gave up 4 bases, with 12 bases separating them. CDR3: CASSPLGGYNEQFF. The CDR3 nucleotides read TGTGCCAGCAGTCCCCTCGGAGGGTACAATGAGCAGTTCTTC.

This chain links TRBV19 with TRBJ2-3, with D maybe TRBD1 (6 bases). The germline gives CDR1 LNHDA, CDR2 SQIVND (reference sequence). The CDR3 is made up of 14 amino acids. Trimming took 4 bases from V and 2 from J, leaving 10 bases between them. The CDR3 coding sequence is TGTGCCAGTAGTAGCCCAGGGGTCACAGATACGCAGTATTTT. It specifies CASSSPGVTDTQYF. The full variable domain, completed using reference TRBV19 and TRBJ2-3, is DGGITQSPKYLFRKEGQNVTLSCEQNLNHDAMYWYRQDPGQGLRLIYYSQIVNDFQKGDIAEGYSVSREKKESFPLTVTSAQKNPTAFYLCASSSPGVTDTQYFGPGTRLTVL.